A selection of T cell receptor beta chains follows, all from one sample in a study of T cell changes during pregnancy in multiple sclerosis. The protocol was immunoSEQ multiplex PCR, while the TCRdb copy is restricted to in-frame clones and leaves out a portion. The data contain about 60,000 clones, approximately 92% of them seen just once; the ten biggest clones take up about 0.9%. The sample here was peripheral blood, taken in the first trimester of pregnancy. Every receptor here comes from a female donor with multiple sclerosis, enrolled in a pregnancy study. The CDR3 runs from the conserved cysteine through the conserved F or W. The order of the fields is clone size, D gene, V gene, J gene, CDR3 DNA, CDR3 protein. D genes are given only for firm matches. Clone size is not always given. Where it is, it says once, few, many or a class for expanded clones.

abundance: -; d_gene: -; v_gene: TRBV5-1; j_gene: TRBJ1-1; CDR3nt: TGCGCCAGCAGCTTCCCCAGGGTCGACGACACTGAAGCTTTCTTT; CDR3aa: CASSFPRVDDTEAFF
abundance: -; d_gene: TRBD1; v_gene: TRBV5-6; j_gene: TRBJ2-5; CDR3nt: TGTGCCAGCGCCATAACAGGGGCCCAAGAGACCCAGTACTTC; CDR3aa: CASAITGAQETQYF
abundance: few; d_gene: TRBD2; v_gene: TRBV19; j_gene: TRBJ2-5; CDR3nt: TGTGCCAGTAGTAGAGGGACTAGCGGCCGGGCGGAGACCCAGTACTTC; CDR3aa: CASSRGTSGRAETQYF
abundance: -; d_gene: TRBD1; v_gene: TRBV5-6; j_gene: TRBJ2-3; CDR3nt: TGTGCCAGCAGCCTACTCCGGGACAGGGTTACAGATACGCAGTATTTT; CDR3aa: CASSLLRDRVTDTQYF
abundance: -; d_gene: -; v_gene: TRBV7-2; j_gene: TRBJ2-7; CDR3nt: TGTGCCAGCAGCTTAGGGGCGGACAAGGCATACGAGCAGTACTTC; CDR3aa: CASSLGADKAYEQYF
abundance: -; d_gene: TRBD1; v_gene: TRBV5-6; j_gene: TRBJ1-2; CDR3nt: TGTGCCAGCAAAAAACGACAGGGGAGGTCCTATGGCTACACCTTC; CDR3aa: CASKKRQGRSYGYTF
abundance: -; d_gene: -; v_gene: TRBV7-2; j_gene: TRBJ2-1; CDR3nt: TGTGCCAGCAGCTTATTCACTCTCGAGCAGTTCTTC; CDR3aa: CASSLFTLEQFF
abundance: once; d_gene: -; v_gene: TRBV19; j_gene: TRBJ2-2; CDR3nt: TGTGCCAGTACAACGACGGAGGCGAACACCGGGGAGCTGTTTTTT; CDR3aa: CASTTTEANTGELFF
abundance: -; d_gene: -; v_gene: TRBV4-2; j_gene: TRBJ2-1; CDR3nt: TGTGCCAGCAGCCAAGGGTGGGGCAAATCCTACAATGAGCAGTTCTTC; CDR3aa: CASSQGWGKSYNEQFF
abundance: -; d_gene: -; v_gene: TRBV11-2; j_gene: TRBJ2-2; CDR3nt: TGTGCCAGCAGCTTTCTAGCTCGGGGCACCGGGGAGCTGTTTTTT; CDR3aa: CASSFLARGTGELFF
abundance: -; d_gene: -; v_gene: TRBV19; j_gene: TRBJ1-5; CDR3nt: TGTGCCAGTAGTACCAGGGCCACAGGGCCCCAGCATTTT; CDR3aa: CASSTRATGPQHF
abundance: -; d_gene: TRBD2; v_gene: TRBV6-6; j_gene: TRBJ2-3; CDR3nt: TGTGCCAGCAGTCCCTATAGCGGGGGGCCAGCAGATACGCAGTATTTT; CDR3aa: CASSPYSGGPADTQYF
abundance: once; d_gene: TRBD1; v_gene: TRBV6-6; j_gene: TRBJ2-1; CDR3nt: TGTGCCAGCAGTTACGGGGGACAGGGACCAGATGAGCAGTTCTTC; CDR3aa: CASSYGGQGPDEQFF
abundance: -; d_gene: TRBD2; v_gene: TRBV5-4; j_gene: TRBJ2-3; CDR3nt: TGTGCCAGCAGCTTCACTAGCGGGACAGATACGCAGTATTTT; CDR3aa: CASSFTSGTDTQYF
abundance: -; d_gene: TRBD1; v_gene: TRBV7-3; j_gene: TRBJ2-5; CDR3nt: TGTGCCAGCAGCCCCAATAGGGGGCGAGAGACCCAGTACTTC; CDR3aa: CASSPNRGRETQYF
abundance: -; d_gene: TRBD1; v_gene: TRBV7-8; j_gene: TRBJ2-5; CDR3nt: TGTGCCAGCAGCATCGGGACAGGGGGAAAGACCCAGTACTTC; CDR3aa: CASSIGTGGKTQYF
abundance: -; d_gene: TRBD1; v_gene: TRBV2; j_gene: TRBJ1-5; CDR3nt: TGTGCCAGCAGGTCGACAGGGGATCAGCCCCAGCATTTT; CDR3aa: CASRSTGDQPQHF
abundance: -; d_gene: TRBD1; v_gene: TRBV10-2; j_gene: TRBJ1-4; CDR3nt: TGCGCCACGGGGATAGGGGGCAATGAAAAACTGTTTTTT; CDR3aa: CATGIGGNEKLFF
abundance: -; d_gene: TRBD2; v_gene: TRBV2; j_gene: TRBJ2-1; CDR3nt: TGTGCCAGCAAGGGAGGGGTTAACAATGAGCAGTTCTTC; CDR3aa: CASKGGVNNEQFF
abundance: -; d_gene: TRBD2; v_gene: TRBV5-1; j_gene: TRBJ2-5; CDR3nt: TGCGCCAGCAGCCCGCCACTAGCGGGCCTCCAAGAGACCCAGTACTTC; CDR3aa: CASSPPLAGLQETQYF
abundance: -; d_gene: -; v_gene: TRBV27; j_gene: TRBJ2-7; CDR3nt: TGTGCCAGCAGTTTGCAGAGGAACTACGAGCAGTACTTC; CDR3aa: CASSLQRNYEQYF
abundance: -; d_gene: TRBD2; v_gene: TRBV7-2; j_gene: TRBJ2-1; CDR3nt: TGTGCCAGCAGCCCCTCCCCGACTAGCGGGGGGCGGCAGTTCTTC; CDR3aa: CASSPSPTSGGRQFF
abundance: -; d_gene: -; v_gene: TRBV29-1; j_gene: TRBJ2-5; CDR3nt: TGCAGCGTCGAATACAGGGCCGAAGAGACCCAGTACTTC; CDR3aa: CSVEYRAEETQYF
abundance: -; d_gene: -; v_gene: TRBV9; j_gene: TRBJ2-5; CDR3nt: TGTGCCAGCAGCGCGACAGGTCGGTTGGTAGAGACCCAGTACTTC; CDR3aa: CASSATGRLVETQYF
abundance: once; d_gene: TRBD1; v_gene: TRBV5-4; j_gene: TRBJ2-5; CDR3nt: TGTGCCAGCAGCTCCTCAGGGACAGGGATAGAGACCCAGTACTTC; CDR3aa: CASSSSGTGIETQYF
abundance: -; d_gene: TRBD1; v_gene: TRBV25-1; j_gene: TRBJ2-5; CDR3nt: TGTGCCAGCAGTGAAGGACAGGCGGCTGTGCGTGAGACCCAGTACTTC; CDR3aa: CASSEGQAAVRETQYF
abundance: once; d_gene: -; v_gene: TRBV4-3; j_gene: TRBJ1-5; CDR3nt: TGCGCCAGCACCTCTACCGACAGCGATAGCAATCAGCCCCAGCATTTT; CDR3aa: CASTSTDSDSNQPQHF
abundance: medium-sized; d_gene: TRBD1; v_gene: TRBV6-1; j_gene: TRBJ1-2; CDR3nt: TGTGCCAGCAGTGAAGGGACAGGGGGCTATGGCTACACCTTC; CDR3aa: CASSEGTGGYGYTF
abundance: -; d_gene: -; v_gene: TRBV2; j_gene: TRBJ1-2; CDR3nt: TGTGCCAGCAGTTATGACAGCCTTAACTATGGCTACACCTTC; CDR3aa: CASSYDSLNYGYTF
abundance: -; d_gene: -; v_gene: TRBV6-5; j_gene: TRBJ1-2; CDR3nt: TGTGCCAGCAGCACCGGACAGAAGAACTATGGCTACACCTTC; CDR3aa: CASSTGQKNYGYTF
abundance: -; d_gene: TRBD1; v_gene: TRBV7-2; j_gene: TRBJ2-4; CDR3nt: TGTGCCAGCAGCTTCGACAGGGTCGGAAACATTCAGTACTTC; CDR3aa: CASSFDRVGNIQYF
abundance: -; d_gene: -; v_gene: TRBV19; j_gene: TRBJ1-5; CDR3nt: TGTGCCAGTAAAAGAACTTTGGAGCAGCCCCAGCATTTT; CDR3aa: CASKRTLEQPQHF
abundance: -; d_gene: TRBD2; v_gene: TRBV27; j_gene: TRBJ2-3; CDR3nt: TGTGCCAGCAGTTCCCCGTTGCTAGCGGGCACAGATACGCAGTATTTT; CDR3aa: CASSSPLLAGTDTQYF
abundance: -; d_gene: -; v_gene: TRBV18; j_gene: TRBJ1-1; CDR3nt: TGTGCCAGCTCACTTCGGAGGTCTTTGGCTGAAGCTTTCTTT; CDR3aa: CASSLRRSLAEAFF
abundance: -; d_gene: -; v_gene: TRBV27; j_gene: TRBJ2-2; CDR3nt: TGTGCCAGCAGCCTGAGGCGGGTGACACTCAACACCGGGGAGCTGTTTTTT; CDR3aa: CASSLRRVTLNTGELFF
abundance: -; d_gene: TRBD1; v_gene: TRBV5-4; j_gene: TRBJ2-2; CDR3nt: TGTGCCAGCAGCACCCGGACAGGGTTGCCCGGGGAGCTGTTTTTT; CDR3aa: CASSTRTGLPGELFF
abundance: -; d_gene: TRBD2; v_gene: TRBV30; j_gene: TRBJ2-1; CDR3nt: TGTGCCTGGAGGCGCCGTACTAGCGGGGGTCCCTTAAATGAGCAGTTCTTC; CDR3aa: CAWRRRTSGGPLNEQFF
abundance: -; d_gene: TRBD1; v_gene: TRBV6-5; j_gene: TRBJ1-2; CDR3nt: TGTGCCAGCAGTTCCGGGACAGGGCTCACTAACTATGGCTACACCTTC; CDR3aa: CASSSGTGLTNYGYTF
abundance: -; d_gene: -; v_gene: TRBV15; j_gene: TRBJ1-5; CDR3nt: TGTGCCACCAGAAGAGGACAGTATAGCAATCAGCCCCAGCATTTT; CDR3aa: CATRRGQYSNQPQHF
abundance: -; d_gene: -; v_gene: TRBV4-1; j_gene: TRBJ1-2; CDR3nt: TGCGCCAGCAGCCAAGGCCAGGGCGGCTATGGCTACACCTTC; CDR3aa: CASSQGQGGYGYTF
abundance: -; d_gene: TRBD2; v_gene: TRBV9; j_gene: TRBJ2-7; CDR3nt: TGTGCCAGCAGCGTAGGAGCGGGGATCCCCTACGAGCAGTACTTC; CDR3aa: CASSVGAGIPYEQYF
abundance: -; d_gene: -; v_gene: TRBV7-2; j_gene: TRBJ2-3; CDR3nt: TGTGCCAGCAGCTCCACTAGCACAACGCAGTATTTT; CDR3aa: CASSSTSTTQYF
abundance: -; d_gene: TRBD2; v_gene: TRBV7-2; j_gene: TRBJ2-3; CDR3nt: TGTGCCAGCAGCACACGAGGGCGGGGGGGATCGGATACGCAGTATTTT; CDR3aa: CASSTRGRGGSDTQYF
abundance: -; d_gene: TRBD1; v_gene: TRBV6-6; j_gene: TRBJ2-3; CDR3nt: TGTGCCAGCAGGGGACAGGGGGCTGTCACAGATACGCAGTATTTT; CDR3aa: CASRGQGAVTDTQYF
abundance: few; d_gene: -; v_gene: TRBV29-1; j_gene: TRBJ1-1; CDR3nt: TGCAGCGAGTCGGGCGGGGACACTGAAGCTTTCTTT; CDR3aa: CSESGGDTEAFF
abundance: -; d_gene: TRBD1; v_gene: TRBV27; j_gene: TRBJ2-7; CDR3nt: TGTGCCAGCAGTTTATTGGGACAGCAAACCTACGAGCAGTACTTC; CDR3aa: CASSLLGQQTYEQYF
abundance: -; d_gene: -; v_gene: TRBV4-3; j_gene: TRBJ1-2; CDR3nt: TGCGCCAGCAGCCAAGATTGGCGGGGCAGCTATGGCTACACCTTC; CDR3aa: CASSQDWRGSYGYTF
abundance: -; d_gene: -; v_gene: TRBV29-1; j_gene: TRBJ2-3; CDR3nt: TGCAGCGAGACCGAAGGGAGCCCAGATACGCAGTATTTT; CDR3aa: CSETEGSPDTQYF
abundance: -; d_gene: TRBD1; v_gene: TRBV6-4; j_gene: TRBJ1-2; CDR3nt: TGTGCCAGCAGGAGGACAGGCTCTAACTATGGCTACACCTTC; CDR3aa: CASRRTGSNYGYTF
abundance: -; d_gene: -; v_gene: TRBV7-2; j_gene: TRBJ1-2; CDR3nt: TGTGCCAGCAGCTCTGACGAAGGCCGGGGTGGCTACACCTTC; CDR3aa: CASSSDEGRGGYTF
abundance: -; d_gene: TRBD2; v_gene: TRBV2; j_gene: TRBJ2-2; CDR3nt: TGTGCCTCCAGGGGGGAGCGGGGGGCTTTCGGGGAGCTGTTTTTT; CDR3aa: CASRGERGAFGELFF
abundance: -; d_gene: -; v_gene: TRBV20-1; j_gene: TRBJ1-5; CDR3nt: TGCAGTGCTAGAGTGGGGGGGCGATGGCATTTT; CDR3aa: CSARVGGRWHF
abundance: -; d_gene: -; v_gene: TRBV19; j_gene: TRBJ2-6; CDR3nt: TGTGCCAGTAATACAGGGACACTCTCTGGGGCCAACGTCCTGACTTTC; CDR3aa: CASNTGTLSGANVLTF